One and the same sample provided the 19 T cell receptor beta chains below, sequenced in a study of T cell clones after liver transplantation (dated by TCRdb to between 2018 and 2020). To prepare the library, the immunoSEQ multiplex PCR assay was applied. TCRdb carries this immuneACCESS record with in-frame sequences only. Its versions omit some clonotypes, under half of them owing to an unresolved V gene in the studies checked, with the rest unexplained. This sample is represented by about 99,000 clones; around four fifths of them were singletons. Of the sample, approximately 0.93% is held by the ten largest clones. Per the publication, the time point label means: pre-transplant. The sample in question was CD4+ T cells from blood, obtained before liver transplant. These receptors all come from a human donor who received a liver transplant.

The chain links TRBV5-1 to TRBJ1-2, with D possibly TRBD1 on 6 matching bases. The length of the CDR3 is 15 residues. V lost 0 bases and J 1 base, leaving 10 bases between the germline ends. Germline values: CDR1 SGHRS, CDR2 YFSETQ. As DNA, the CDR3 is TGCGCCAGCAGCTTGGAGACCAGGGGTAACTATGGCTACACCTTC. Its protein product is CASSLETRGNYGYTF.

The V gene is TRBV25-1, the J gene TRBJ1-6; 8 bases are a match to TRBD1. The CDR3 loop spans 16 amino acids. CDR1 is MGHDK, CDR2 SYGVNS, per germline. Trimming took 4 bases from V and 10 from J; bases not matched to a gene: 12. CDR3 loop: CASSVGSRGLRSPLHF. The CDR3 region has the DNA TGTGCCAGCAGTGTTGGGTCCAGGGGGCTTCGGTCACCCCTCCACTTT.

This clone was observed a handful of times. The gene calls are TRBV7-3 and TRBJ1-2; TRBD1 matches at 7 bases. The germline V gene has CDR1 SGHTA and CDR2 FQGTGA. This CDR3 comprises 14 residues. Germline trimming cut 4 bases from V and 4 bases from J; bases unmatched to any gene: 6. CDR3 nucleotides: TGTGCCAGCAGCTCGACAGGGTTTTTCTATGGCTACACCTTC. Residues: CASSSTGFFYGYTF. Full variable domain (missing parts from reference TRBV7-3 and TRBJ1-2): GAGVSQTPSNKVTEKGKYVELRCDPISGHTALYWYRQSLGQGPEFLIYFQGTGAADDSGLPNDRFFAVRPEGSVSTLKIQRTERGDSAVYLCASSSTGFFYGYTFGSGTRLTVV.

The chain joins TRBV28 to TRBJ1-6; D uncertain. Germline values: CDR1 MDHEN, CDR2 SYDVKM. The CDR3 has 12 residues. V lost 5 bases, J lost 13 bases, and 12 bases lay in between. CDR3 nucleotides: TGTGCCAGCAGTATAGACCGGGCGCCCCTCCACTTT. This translates into CASSIDRAPLHF.

The CDR3 sequence: CASSLGGAGIMNTEAFF. CDR3 DNA: TGTGCCAGCAGCTTGGGGGGGGCAGGTATCATGAACACTGAAGCTTTCTTT. The chain joins TRBV5-4 to TRBJ1-1, with TRBD1 as a possible D gene (6 bases). The CDR3 runs 17 residues. V lost 0 bases, J lost 0 bases, and 15 bases lay in between. The germline V gene has CDR1 SGHNT and CDR2 YYREEE (reference sequence).

V is TRBV6-5 and J is TRBJ1-5; D might be TRBD1 (6 bases). V lost 6 bases and J lost 7, with 16 bases in between. This CDR3 contains 14 residues. From germline, CDR1 is MNHEY and CDR2 SVGAGI. Written as DNA, the CDR3 is TGTGCCAGCAGCAAAAGGGGGGGAGTGCAGCCCCAGCATTTT. Amino acids: CASSKRGGVQPQHF.

The chain employs TRBV14 and TRBJ2-7; TRBD1 aligns across 7 bases. CDR1 is SGHDN and CDR2 is FVKESK in the germline V gene. V lost 2 bases to trimming and J lost 1 base; unmatched junction nucleotides: 2. The CDR3 contains 14 residues. Here the CDR3 DNA reads TGTGCCAGCAGCCAATACAGGGGTTCCTACGAGCAGTACTTC. Protein: CASSQYRGSYEQYF.

This chain connects TRBV5-4 to TRBJ1-6; D is ambiguous. Deletions cut 4 bases from V and 5 bases from J, with 16 bases between. Germline CDR1 is SGHNT and CDR2 is YYREEE (reference sequence). This CDR3 region has 16 residues. This chain's CDR3 is CASSAGGSFHNSPLHF. Here the CDR3 DNA reads TGTGCCAGCAGCGCTGGAGGGTCGTTTCATAATTCACCCCTCCACTTT.

Here the CDR3 reads CATSRVAGQGQETQYF. The CDR3 DNA follows: TGTGCCACCAGCAGAGTGGCGGGACAGGGGCAAGAGACCCAGTACTTC. The chain is built from TRBV15 and TRBJ2-5; 10 nucleotides line up with TRBD1. The CDR3 has 16 amino acids. Trimming took 1 base from V and 2 from J; bases not matched to a gene: 4. Looked up from germline, CDR1 is LNHNV and CDR2 is YYDKDF (reference sequence).

The chain combines TRBV29-1 with TRBJ2-7; unclear D gene. Germline V gene lookup returns CDR1 SQVTM and CDR2 ANQGSEA. The CDR3 runs to 13 residues. With 0 bases removed from V and 0 bases from J, the gap between germline ends came to 6 bases. The CDR3: CSVEDGSSYEQYF. CDR3 in DNA: TGCAGCGTTGAAGATGGGTCCTCCTACGAGCAGTACTTC.

The chain uses TRBV9 and TRBJ1-5; 7 bases map to TRBD1. The length of the CDR3 is 15 residues. Germline lookup yields CDR1 SGDLS and CDR2 YYNGEE. The ends lost 0 bases at V and 4 bases at J; junction bases unmatched: 4. DNA for the CDR3: TGTGCCAGCAGCGTAGAGGGGGCAGAGAATCAGCCCCAGCATTTT. This gives the protein CASSVEGAENQPQHF.

The chain couples TRBV5-1 to TRBJ2-7, with TRBD1 matching over 8 bases. The germline CDR1 and CDR2 sequences are SGHRS and YFSETQ. Trimming at V came to 4 bases and at J to 0 bases, leaving 6 bases not matched to a gene. The CDR3 spans 15 residues. CDR3 sequence: CASSTGQVSSYEQYF. The CDR3 DNA is TGCGCCAGCAGCACGGGACAGGTCAGCTCCTACGAGCAGTACTTC. The full variable domain, completed using reference TRBV5-1 and TRBJ2-7, is KAGVTQTPRYLIKTRGQQVTLSCSPISGHRSVSWYQQTPGQGLQFLFEYFSETQRNKGNFPGRFSGRQFSNSRSEMNVSTLELGDSALYLCASSTGQVSSYEQYFGPGTRLTVT.

The chain couples TRBV27 to TRBJ2-3; 10 bases match TRBD2. This CDR3 region has 16 residues. V shed 1 base and J 2 bases; nucleotides not matched to a gene: 3. Looked up from germline, CDR1 is MNHEY and CDR2 is SMNVEV (reference sequence). CDR3 sequence: CASSLFSGGTTDTQYF. In nucleotides, the CDR3 is TGTGCCAGCAGTTTATTTAGCGGGGGGACCACAGATACGCAGTATTTT.

This chain connects TRBV29-1 to TRBJ1-3, with 8 nucleotides matching TRBD1. Trimming cost V 6 bases and J 0 bases; bases outside gene matches: 7. Germline V gene lookup returns CDR1 SQVTM and CDR2 ANQGSEA. The CDR3 is 15 residues long. CDR3 sequence (DNA): TGCAGCGTCACCTCAGGGGGCGGCTCTGGAAACACCATATATTTT. Protein sequence: CSVTSGGGSGNTIYF. The full variable domain, rest sourced from reference TRBV29-1 and TRBJ1-3, is SAVISQKPSRDICQRGTSLTIQCQVDSQVTMMFWYRQQPGQSLTLIATANQGSEATYESGFVIDKFPISRPNLTFSTLTVSNMSPEDSSIYLCSVTSGGGSGNTIYFGEGSWLTVV.

This clone was counted a few times. V gene TRBV4-1 combines with J gene TRBJ2-2, with TRBD2 identical over 7 bases. The CDR3 loop spans 15 amino acids. V lost 0 bases, J lost 3 bases, and 1 base stayed unmatched. Germline CDR1 reads MGHRA; CDR2 reads YSYEKL. CDR3 region: CASSQEGRDTGELFF. The CDR3 DNA is TGCGCCAGCAGCCAAGAAGGGAGGGACACCGGGGAGCTGTTTTTT.

This chain joins TRBV30 and TRBJ2-3; the D is unclear. The V gene's germline CDR1 is GTSNPN and CDR2 SVGIG (reference sequence). CDR3 length: 14 residues. Trimming removed 1 base from V and 6 bases from J, with 14 bases in between. This CDR3 reads CAWSGLNYGDTQYF. The CDR3 DNA reads as TGTGCCTGGAGTGGACTGAATTACGGGGATACGCAGTATTTT.

This chain links TRBV5-6 with TRBJ1-1; 12 nucleotides align to TRBD1. The junction had 5 bases not matched to a gene; V was cut back by 4 bases and J by 1 base. The CDR3 totals 16 residues. CDR1 and CDR2 from the germline V gene are SGHDT and YYEEEE. In nucleotides, the CDR3 is TGTGCCAGCAGCCGGGGACAGGGGGCCTGGAACACTGAAGCTTTCTTT. Its translation: CASSRGQGAWNTEAFF.

The genes are TRBV6-1 and TRBJ2-6; D gene unclear. The CDR3 is 14 amino acids. The germline gives CDR1 MNHNS, CDR2 SASEGT. V was clipped by 6 bases and J by 4 bases, with 10 bases between them. The DNA of the CDR3 is TGTGCCAGCAGCGGCAGCTCCGGGGCCAACGTCCTGACTTTC. It translates to CASSGSSGANVLTF.

The V and J genes are TRBV6-5 and TRBJ1-1; no reliable D call. Germline V gives CDR1 MNHEY, CDR2 SVGAGI. There are 14 residues in the CDR3. V lost 2 bases to trimming and J lost 4 bases, with 11 bases between them. In DNA, the CDR3 is TGTGCCAGCAGTTACGGAGGGTTGGGCACTGAAGCTTTCTTT. Translated, it gives CASSYGGLGTEAFF.